This record covers a single T cell receptor beta chain. What it binds is unknown. This entry comes from a study of beta chain features in type 1 diabetes. Findings and caveats of the study: In all four CD4+ subsets, TCRB CDR3 length was significantly, moderately reduced in type 1 diabetes. Individuals with type 1 diabetes displayed fewer insertions and more deletions at VDJ junctions.

V lost 5 bases, J lost 3 bases, and 15 bases lay in between. Per germline, CDR1 SGHRS and CDR2 YFSETQ. The CDR3 extends over 14 amino acids. The whole isolated RNA underwent reverse transcription, so sequencing captured expressed TCRB transcripts. The method was immunoSEQ multiplex PCR; TCRdb's version includes in-frame clones alone and lacks a portion of them. Among roughly 280,000 clones listed, around 24% were seen once. The chain employs TRBV5-1 and TRBJ2-7; D might be TRBD2 (6 bases). Material: naive CD4+ T cells from blood. The sequence was obtained from a woman in her twenties or thirties with type 1 diabetes. The CDR3 region has the DNA TGCGCCAGCAGATCGGGTACCGGGGGCTACGAGCAGTACTTC. It is translated as CASRSGTGGYEQYF. Full variable domain (rest looked up from reference TRBV5-1 and TRBJ2-7): KAGVTQTPRYLIKTRGQQVTLSCSPISGHRSVSWYQQTPGQGLQFLFEYFSETQRNKGNFPGRFSGRQFSNSRSEMNVSTLELGDSALYLCASRSGTGGYEQYFGPGTRLTVT.